Following are 30 T cell receptor beta chains from one sample sequenced in a study of T cells in Graves' hyperthyroidism and ophthalmopathy. RNA transcripts were the template for amplifying TCR beta CDR3 regions. The primer set for the first-round RT-PCR of the TCR CDR3 was HTBI. Each CDR3 protein is one row after TCRdb ran MiXCR on the multiplex PCR reads. This sample has over 250,000 distinct CDR3 sequences, with approximately 17% found just once. The specimen sequenced was blood. Every receptor here comes from a woman in her sixties with Graves' ophthalmopathy.

In this sample, this clonotype turned up many times. The chain combines TRBV7-6 with TRBJ2-3; either TRBD1 or TRBD2 may supply D (5 bases each). V lost 3 bases and J lost 4, with 14 bases in between. CDR3 length: 15 residues. Looked up from germline, CDR1 is SGHVS and CDR2 is FNYEAQ. The CDR3 spells CASSFRGRKADTQYF. In nucleotides, the CDR3 is TGTGCCAGCAGCTTTCGGGGCAGGAAGGCAGATACGCAGTATTTT.

This clonotype was counted only a few times. The V and J genes are TRBV16 and TRBJ1-2; 8 bases fit TRBD1. Germline CDR1 reads KGHSY; CDR2 reads FQNENV. CDR3 length equals 15 residues. V was clipped by 0 bases and J by 3 bases; unmatched bases: 3. The CDR3 DNA sequence: TGTGCCAGCAGCCAATCCCCGGACAGGGACTATGGCTACACCTTC. Its protein product is CASSQSPDRDYGYTF.

The rearrangement joins TRBV5-1 to TRBJ2-7, with a possible D match to TRBD2 (6 bases). V was pared by 4 bases and J by 3 bases, with 20 bases between. Germline V gene data show CDR1 as SGHRS and CDR2 as YFSETQ. The length of the CDR3 is 16 residues. The CDR3 DNA reads TGCGCCAGCAGCCTAAGAGCCGGGGGAGCTGGCTACGAGCAGTACTTC. Translated, it gives CASSLRAGGAGYEQYF.

There are many counts of this clonotype. This chain joins TRBV7-9 and TRBJ2-7; D possibly corresponds to TRBD2 (7 bases). Germline lookup yields CDR1 SEHNR and CDR2 FQNEAQ (reference sequence). This CDR3 contains 14 residues. Deletions cut 5 bases from V and 6 bases from J, with 17 bases between. The CDR3 region is CASSPTGGAVEQYF. In DNA form, the CDR3 reads TGTGCCAGCAGCCCCACGGGGGGCGCAGTCGAGCAGTACTTC.

This clonotype showed up many times. The chain couples TRBV7-2 to TRBJ1-4; weak D call: TRBD1 (5 bases). Germline V lookup: CDR1 SGHTA, CDR2 FQGNSA. The length of the CDR3 is 14 residues. Trimming stripped 5 bases from V and 8 bases from J, with 15 bases between. CDR3 region: CASSQGVLWEKLFF. The CDR3 bases are TGTGCCAGCAGCCAGGGCGTACTTTGGGAAAAACTGTTTTTT.

This clonotype has at least ten counts. The V gene is TRBV12-3 or TRBV12-4, the J gene TRBJ1-6; D call uncertain. V lost 7 bases, J lost 9 bases, and 10 bases lay in between. The CDR3 is made up of 12 amino acids. This CDR3 is CASTLHLSPLHF. CDR3 sequence (DNA): TGTGCCAGCACCCTTCATCTTTCACCCCTCCACTTT.

This clonotype appeared many times. The chain links TRBV27 to TRBJ2-7; maybe TRBD1 (5 bases). V shed 7 bases and J shed 7 bases, with 17 bases lying between them. The CDR3 consists of 13 residues. Germline CDR1 and CDR2: MNHEY and SMNVEV (reference sequence). Here the CDR3 DNA reads TGTGCCAGCATCCCAGGGCAGCCAATGGAGCAGTACTTC. Encoded protein: CASIPGQPMEQYF.

This clonotype was found once. The chain's CDR3 is CASSVDRASSYNSPLHF. DNA of the CDR3: TGTGCCAGCAGTGTGGACAGGGCAAGCTCCTATAATTCACCCCTCCACTTT. V is TRBV14 and J is TRBJ1-6; the match to TRBD1 covers 8 bases. From germline, CDR1 is SGHDN and CDR2 FVKESK. V was pared by 6 bases and J by 0 bases, with 7 bases of the junction left unmatched. The CDR3 is made up of 17 amino acids.

V usage is TRBV14 and J usage is TRBJ2-5; unclear D gene. Germline V CDR1 and CDR2: SGHDN, FVKESK. V was clipped by 1 base and J by 5 bases, with 5 bases between them. The CDR3 totals 12 residues. The CDR3 sequence is CASSQGLETQYF. CDR3 sequence (DNA): TGTGCCAGCAGCCAAGGATTGGAGACCCAGTACTTC.

At least ten counts were recorded for this clonotype. The chain combines TRBV12-5 with TRBJ1-3; D is ambiguous. The V end lost 1 base, the J end lost 0 bases, and 4 bases lay between the germline ends. CDR3 length: 14 amino acids. Germline CDR1 and CDR2: LGHNT and FRNRAP. As DNA, the CDR3 is TGTGCTAGTGGTTTGGGGGGCTCTGGAAACACCATATATTTT. Encoded protein: CASGLGGSGNTIYF.

The genes are TRBV6-1 and TRBJ2-2, with D unresolved. Germline V lookup: CDR1 MNHNS, CDR2 SASEGT. The V end lost 8 bases, the J end lost 1 base, and 11 bases lay between the germline ends. This CDR3 is built from 14 residues. The CDR3 region has the DNA TGTGCCAGCCAACGGAGTCAGAACACCGGGGAGCTGTTTTTT. Translated: CASQRSQNTGELFF.

This clonotype was detected ten times or more. The chain has TRBV7-2 and TRBJ1-5, with no clear D. CDR1 SGHTA and CDR2 FQGNSA come from the germline V gene. V was clipped by 2 bases and J by 8 bases, with 10 bases between them. This CDR3 comprises 13 residues. The CDR3 spells CASSLSGNEPQHF. CDR3 DNA sequence: TGTGCCAGCAGCTTATCCGGAAATGAGCCCCAGCATTTT.

This clonotype appeared a few times. This chain connects TRBV4-1 to TRBJ2-7, with 10 bases aligning to TRBD2. Germline CDR1 and CDR2: MGHRA and YSYEKL. The CDR3 consists of 18 residues. V lost 1 base and J lost 0; bases outside the gene matches: 9. The CDR3 is CASSQVPSQRGGSYEQYF. The CDR3 DNA is TGCGCCAGCAGCCAAGTACCATCACAGCGGGGGGGCTCCTACGAGCAGTACTTC.

J is TRBJ2-7 and V is TRBV7-2; 7 positions match TRBD1. The germline V gene has CDR1 SGHTA and CDR2 FQGNSA. The CDR3 spans 13 residues. Unmatched junction bases numbered 9, after V lost 5 bases and J lost 8 bases. CDR3 sequence reads: CASSPETGTKQYF. CDR3 DNA sequence: TGTGCCAGCAGCCCCGAGACAGGGACCAAGCAGTACTTC.

This clonotype has only a few counts. V gene TRBV19 combines with J gene TRBJ2-1; 7 positions agree with TRBD2. The trim removed 5 bases at V and 8 bases at J, leaving 12 bases unmatched. Per the germline V gene, CDR1 is LNHDA and CDR2 is SQIVND (reference sequence). This CDR3 has 15 amino acids. CDR3 DNA sequence: TGTGCCAGTAGTCCCCTGGGGCGGGAGACGGATGAGCAGTTCTTC. Amino acid sequence: CASSPLGRETDEQFF.

This clonotype was seen many times. V gene TRBV6-6 combines with J gene TRBJ2-3; a possible D gene is TRBD2 (5 bases). V was pared by 0 bases and J by 6 bases, with 10 bases between. The CDR3 covers 14 residues. From germline, CDR1 is MNHNY and CDR2 SVGAGI (reference sequence). As DNA, the CDR3 is TGTGCCAGCAGTTACTCGTTTGGGGAGGATACGCAGTATTTT. The encoded protein is CASSYSFGEDTQYF.

This clonotype was found a few times. The junction and the germline gene differ at one end; a read error may be behind it. This chain links TRBV29-1 with TRBJ2-7, with D possibly being TRBD2 (6 bases). This CDR3 is 13 amino acids long. Germline V gene data show CDR1 as SQVTM and CDR2 as ANQGSEA. The CDR3 here is CSVEGGETYEQYF. The CDR3 coding sequence is TGCAGCGTGGAAGGCGGGGAGACCTACGAGCAGTACTTC.

The table lists this clonotype with a few counts. The rearrangement links TRBV5-1 to TRBJ2-5; D is possibly TRBD1 (6 bases). The CDR3 totals 14 residues. Germline V gene lookup returns CDR1 SGHRS and CDR2 YFSETQ. Trimming stripped 0 bases from V and 5 bases from J, with 11 bases between. The CDR3 region is CASSLADRTETQYF. CDR3 DNA sequence: TGCGCCAGCAGCTTGGCCGACAGGACGGAGACCCAGTACTTC. Based on the CDR3 plus reference TRBV5-1 and TRBJ2-5, the full variable domain is KAGVTQTPRYLIKTRGQQVTLSCSPISGHRSVSWYQQTPGQGLQFLFEYFSETQRNKGNFPGRFSGRQFSNSRSEMNVSTLELGDSALYLCASSLADRTETQYFGPGTRLLVL.

The genes are TRBV12-3 or TRBV12-4 and TRBJ1-5, with D unresolved. This CDR3 spans 15 amino acids. Trimming removed 7 bases from V and 2 bases from J, with 15 bases in between. CDR3 sequence: CASTSLSSGNQPQHF. The CDR3, as DNA: TGTGCCAGCACCTCCCTTTCATCCGGCAATCAGCCCCAGCATTTT.

The table lists this clonotype with a few counts. Germline and junction disagree at one end, which may indicate a read error. The V and J genes are TRBV7-6 and TRBJ2-2; D might be TRBD2 (6 bases). The CDR3 contains 15 residues. Germline-derived CDR1 and CDR2 are SGHVS and FNYEAQ. The CDR3 DNA reads TGTGCCAGCAGCTTAGGTCGGGAGACTATCGGGGAGCCGTTTTTT. Protein sequence: CASSLGRETIGEPFF.

This clonotype was recorded many times. The chain employs TRBV7-2 and TRBJ1-5; no reliable D call. The germline CDR1 and CDR2 sequences are SGHTA and FQGNSA. The CDR3 is made up of 15 amino acids. V lost 1 base, J lost 0 bases, and 7 bases lay in between. The CDR3 coding sequence is TGTGCCAGCAGCTTAGTTGGGCATAGCAATCAGCCCCAGCATTTT. It specifies CASSLVGHSNQPQHF.

This clonotype was seen many times. The genes are TRBV6-5 and TRBJ1-1; D might be TRBD1 (5 bases). V was shortened by 0 bases and J by 5 bases, with 13 bases between the two germline ends. CDR3 size: 15 residues. The germline V gene encodes CDR1 MNHEY and CDR2 SVGAGI. The CDR3: CASSYSGARGTEAFF. The CDR3 DNA reads TGTGCCAGCAGTTACTCAGGGGCGCGGGGGACTGAAGCTTTCTTT.

The gene calls are TRBV4-1 and TRBJ2-7; TRBD1 matches at 8 bases. J was trimmed by 1 base and V by 5 bases; bases with no gene match: 4. The CDR3 runs 14 residues. Per germline, CDR1 MGHRA and CDR2 YSYEKL. CDR3 sequence reads: CASSKTGGSYEQYF. CDR3 nucleotide sequence: TGCGCCAGCAGCAAAACAGGGGGGTCCTACGAGCAGTACTTC.

The chain has TRBV27 and TRBJ2-1; 7 nucleotides match TRBD1. CDR3 length: 15 residues. Per the germline V gene, CDR1 is MNHEY and CDR2 is SMNVEV (reference sequence). V shed 0 bases and J 10 bases; nucleotides not matched to a gene: 9. This chain's CDR3 is CASSLSYQARGEQFF. Written as DNA, the CDR3 is TGTGCCAGCAGTTTATCGTATCAAGCCAGGGGGGAGCAGTTCTTC.

This clonotype was picked up many times. The gene calls are TRBV5-1 and TRBJ2-3; D may be TRBD1 (6 bases). Germline CDR1 and CDR2: SGHRS and YFSETQ. The CDR3 is 16 residues long. V was clipped by 4 bases and J by 0 bases, with 15 bases between them. Here the CDR3 reads CASSPDPGVSTDTQYF. The CDR3 nucleotides are TGCGCCAGCAGCCCCGATCCAGGGGTTAGCACAGATACGCAGTATTTT.

The V call is TRBV6-2 or TRBV6-3, the J call TRBJ2-3, with TRBD2 matching over 14 bases. The CDR3 runs to 17 residues. The trim removed 4 bases at V and 8 bases at J, leaving 11 bases unmatched. Germline V gives CDR1 MNHEY, CDR2 SVGEGT. The CDR3: CASSFRTSGGSPGTQYF. In DNA form, the CDR3 reads TGTGCCAGCAGTTTCCGGACTAGCGGGGGGTCACCAGGTACGCAGTATTTT.

This clonotype was counted between two and nine times. The rearrangement uses TRBV5-4 and TRBJ2-7; the match to TRBD2 covers 10 bases. V dropped 1 base and J dropped 4; count of bases not matched to a gene: 5. This CDR3 has 15 residues. The germline V gene has CDR1 SGHNT and CDR2 YYREEE (reference sequence). CDR3 bases: TGTGCCAGCAGCTTGACTAGCGGGACAGAATACGAGCAGTACTTC. This encodes CASSLTSGTEYEQYF.

This clonotype was seen repeatedly, ten times or more. The chain uses TRBV5-1 and TRBJ2-3; maybe TRBD1 (5 bases). The ends were cut back, 6 bases at V and 1 base at J, with 12 bases in the middle. The CDR3 has 14 amino acids. Germline CDR1 and CDR2: SGHRS and YFSETQ. This CDR3 reads CASTPTTGTDTQYF. In nucleotides, the CDR3 is TGCGCCAGCACCCCCACGACAGGCACAGATACGCAGTATTTT.

Regarding this clonotype: Since a much larger clone is just one base distant, this may be a read error. V gene TRBV20-1 combines with J gene TRBJ2-7; TRBD1 is a possible D gene (6 bases). This CDR3 is built from 15 residues. Germline assignment: CDR1 DFQATT and CDR2 SNEGSKA (reference sequence). The CDR3 spells CGASSGSGDTYEQYF. The CDR3, as DNA: TGCGGTGCTAGTTCGGGGTCAGGGGACACCTACGAGCAGTACTTC.

This clonotype was recorded at least ten times. The chain joins TRBV24-1 to TRBJ2-1; 8 bases are shared with TRBD2. The CDR3 has 16 amino acids. With V trimmed by 2 bases and J by 6 bases, 8 bases remained unmatched. CDR1 KGHDR and CDR2 SFDVKD come from the germline V gene. The CDR3 loop reads CATSDYREGLGNEQFF. As DNA, the CDR3 is TGTGCCACCAGTGATTACCGGGAGGGCCTGGGCAATGAGCAGTTCTTC.